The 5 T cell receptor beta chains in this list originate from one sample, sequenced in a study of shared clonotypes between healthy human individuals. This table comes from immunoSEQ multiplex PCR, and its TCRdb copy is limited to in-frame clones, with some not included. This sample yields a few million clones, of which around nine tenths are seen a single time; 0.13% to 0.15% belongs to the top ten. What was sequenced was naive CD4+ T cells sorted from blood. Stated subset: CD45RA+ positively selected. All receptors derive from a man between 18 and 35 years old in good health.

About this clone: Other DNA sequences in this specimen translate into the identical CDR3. This CDR3 is CASSLVVQETQYF. DNA for the CDR3: TGTGCCAGCAGCTTAGTAGTCCAAGAGACCCAGTACTTC. The chain has TRBV7-2 and TRBJ2-5; D gene ambiguous. V was trimmed by 1 base and J by 1 base, leaving 4 bases between them. This CDR3 has 13 amino acids. Germline V gives CDR1 SGHTA, CDR2 FQGNSA.

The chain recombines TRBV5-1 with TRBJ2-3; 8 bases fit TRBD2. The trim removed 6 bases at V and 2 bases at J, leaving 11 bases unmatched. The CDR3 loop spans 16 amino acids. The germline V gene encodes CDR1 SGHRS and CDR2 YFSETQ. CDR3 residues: CASKGGGSGNTDTQYF. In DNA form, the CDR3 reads TGCGCCAGCAAAGGGGGAGGTAGCGGGAACACAGATACGCAGTATTTT.

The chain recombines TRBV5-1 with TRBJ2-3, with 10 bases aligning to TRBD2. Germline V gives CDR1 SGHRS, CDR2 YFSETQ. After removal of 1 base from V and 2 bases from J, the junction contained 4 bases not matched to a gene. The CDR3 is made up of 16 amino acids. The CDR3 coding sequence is TGCGCCAGCAGCTTGACTAGCGGGGTTGACACAGATACGCAGTATTTT. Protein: CASSLTSGVDTDTQYF.

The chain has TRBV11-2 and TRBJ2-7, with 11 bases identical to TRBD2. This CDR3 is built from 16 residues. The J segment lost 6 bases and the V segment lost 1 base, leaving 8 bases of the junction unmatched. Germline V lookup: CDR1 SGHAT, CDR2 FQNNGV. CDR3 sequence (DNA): TGTGCCAGCAGCTTAGCGTGGGCTAGCGGGAGGACCGAGCAGTACTTC. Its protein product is CASSLAWASGRTEQYF.

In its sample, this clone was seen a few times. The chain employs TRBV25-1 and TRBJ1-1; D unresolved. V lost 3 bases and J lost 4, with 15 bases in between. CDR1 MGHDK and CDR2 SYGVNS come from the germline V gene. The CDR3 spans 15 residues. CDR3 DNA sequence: TGTGCCAGCAGTGACGATGGGAGGTTGGGCACTGAAGCTTTCTTT. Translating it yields CASSDDGRLGTEAFF.